One and the same sample provided the 7 T cell receptor beta chains below, sequenced in a study of T cell clonality in common variable immunodeficiency. Method: immunoSEQ multiplex PCR; TCRdb's copy keeps in-frame clones and lacks some. The data show about 81,000 clones, with none appearing a single time. Sequenced: peripheral blood mononuclear cells. The receptors were gathered from a person aged 18 to 70 in good health.

This clone showed up many times. Read coverage stops 3 residues before the CDR3 terminus; the germline J gene supplies the remainder. The V call is TRBV19, the J call TRBJ2-7, with 9 positions matching TRBD2. Losses at the gene ends were 5 bases for V and 2 bases for J; bases not matched to a gene: 7. CDR1 is LNHDA and CDR2 is SQIVND in the germline V gene (reference sequence). The CDR3 extends over 15 amino acids. The CDR3 bases that were read are TGTGCCAGTAGTCCTAGCGGGGCCGGGACCTACGAG. Translation: CASSPSGAGTYE. The complete CDR3 protein is CASSPSGAGTYEQYF.

This clone occurred many times. The read finishes 3 residues shy of the CDR3 end, and the germline J gene is used to complete it. V and J are TRBV14 and TRBJ2-5, with 10 bases that match TRBD1. CDR3 length: 14 residues. CDR1 is SGHDN, CDR2 FVKESK, per germline. The V gene end was trimmed by 5 bases and the J gene end by 5 bases; junction bases not matched to a gene: 5. This CDR3 is CASSRTGGVETQYF. Partial CDR3 DNA: TGTGCCAGCAGCAGGACAGGGGGTGTGGAGACC.

This clone has at least ten counts. CDR3 DNA, as far as it was read: TGTGCCAGTAGAGACAGGTTGGAGTCACCC. Its translation is CASRDRLESP. The complete CDR3 reads CASRDRLESPLHF. The V gene is TRBV19, the J gene TRBJ1-6; D possibly corresponds to TRBD1 (6 bases). The missing CDR3 end, 3 residues past where the read stops, is filled in from the germline J gene. V gave up 6 bases and J gave up 10 bases, with 13 bases separating them. CDR3 length equals 13 residues. CDR1 LNHDA and CDR2 SQIVND come from the germline V gene (reference sequence). The entire variable domain, with the rest obtained from reference TRBV19 and TRBJ1-6, is as follows: DGGITQSPKYLFRKEGQNVTLSCEQNLNHDAMYWYRQDPGQGLRLIYYSQIVNDFQKGDIAEGYSVSREKKESFPLTVTSAQKNPTAFYLCASRDRLESPLHFGNGTRLTVT.

This clone was counted at least ten times. With the read ending 3 residues before the CDR3 end, the germline J gene is used to fill in that end. This rearrangement joins TRBV6-1 to TRBJ2-7, with TRBD2 as a possible D gene (6 bases). Trimming took off 3 bases at V and 6 bases at J, with 15 bases between the two ends. There are 14 residues in the CDR3. Germline assignment: CDR1 MNHNS and CDR2 SASEGT. CDR3 residues: CASSDLGGGREQYF. Partial CDR3 DNA: TGTGCCAGCAGTGACCTGGGGGGAGGACGCGAG.

This clone was detected many times. The read stops 3 residues short of the end of the CDR3; the missing end is completed from the germline J gene. The gene calls are TRBV20-1 and TRBJ2-7; 8 bases line up with TRBD2. The germline V gene has CDR1 DFQATT and CDR2 SNEGSKA (reference sequence). Trimming took 8 bases from V and 1 from J; bases not matched to a gene: 16. The CDR3 runs to 16 residues. Incomplete CDR3 DNA: TGCAGTCGCGAGAGGGCTAGCGGGCCTAGTTCCTACGAG. Amino acid sequence: CSRERASGPSSYE. The entire CDR3 protein is CSRERASGPSSYEQYF.

This clone was seen at least ten times. The CDR3 reads CASIGVPGSPLHF. The sequenced CDR3 bases are TGTGCCAGCATTGGAGTGCCGGGTTCACCC. This rearrangement joins TRBV19 to TRBJ1-6; no reliable D call. The read ends 3 residues before the CDR3 terminus; that terminus is restored from the germline J gene. The V gene's germline CDR1 is LNHDA and CDR2 SQIVND (reference sequence). V was shortened by 9 bases and J by 9 bases, with 15 bases between the two germline ends. CDR3 length: 13 residues.

This clone was recorded many times. The read gets to within 3 residues of the CDR3 end, and the germline J gene fills in the rest. V usage is TRBV7-9 and J usage is TRBJ1-6; 7 bases match TRBD1. The CDR3 is 13 amino acids. Germline V CDR1 and CDR2: SEHNR, FQNEAQ (reference sequence). The J segment lost 8 bases and the V segment lost 3 bases, leaving 1 base of the junction unmatched. The CDR3 loop reads CASSFQGDSPLHF. The CDR3 DNA, read in part, is TGTGCCAGCAGCTTTCAGGGGGATTCACCC.